This T cell receptor beta chain was observed in a study of blood T cell repertoires in COVID-19 (dated by TCRdb to 2018 to 2020). With regard to the full study: Samples from collaborators originated in the United States, Italy and Spain and spanned both the acute and convalescent phases of COVID-19. The dataset comprised deeply sampled blood TCRbeta repertoires from subjects exposed to, actively infected with, or recovered from COVID-19. Where available, HLA class I and class II types were obtained from metadata supplied by the sample provider rather than from assay-based typing. The material from the prospective study consisted of cDNA or gDNA derived from T cells, B-cell-depleted T cells, or PBMCs. The repertoires were made available in a free public database intended to serve as a resource for research on the immune response to SARS-CoV-2. The samples were drawn from two sources: the first 160 participants of the ongoing ImmuneRACE study, and over 1,000 subjects contributed by 6 global collaborators. The sample metadata nearly always contained a de-identified subject ID, COVID-19 status, age in years and sex.

For CDR1 and CDR2, the germline V gene lists MDHEN and SYDVKM. Its CDR3 holds 17 amino acids, cysteine through phenylalanine. Of the read, only the CDR3 DNA is kept; its 51 bases are in frame from base 1. Study-wide conclusions, independent of this receptor: The quantity of clinical and demographic metadata differed by source and by participant and was supplied without curation.

TCRbeta CDR3 regions were amplified from genomic DNA by means of the immunoSEQ Assay, a bias-controlled multiplex PCR. The source study handled its data this way. Nucleated cell counts per sample were estimated from amplification of reference gene primers within the assay. To quantify the absolute abundance of each unique TCRbeta CDR3 rearrangement, sequence reads were collapsed and filtered. Productive Simpson clonality was computed per sample as the square root of Simpson's diversity index over productive rearrangements. Drawn from immuneACCESS, this table holds only the in-frame rearrangements with V and J called that TCRdb kept. Clones are partly lost; checked studies trace under half to an unresolved V gene and leave the rest unexplained. Clone size and V and J calls were adopted from that table, with D and trimming inferred from the DNA. The sample records roughly 330,000 clones, over 75% of which are singletons. The ten largest clones capture 8.5% to 12% of the sample.

Participants in the prospective study were aged roughly 18 to 100 years, lived in 20 to 25 United States geographic areas, and enrolled through a virtual design. In the prospective study, cohorts were assigned on the basis of participant-reported clinical history obtained from a screening survey and a study questionnaire. For ImmuneRACE Cohort 3, a participant was defined as recovered based on two consecutive negative NP/OP PCR tests, clearance by a healthcare professional, or resolution of symptoms. In the prospective study, mobile phlebotomists collected whole blood, serum and a nasopharyngeal or oropharyngeal swab from each participant. Participants in the prospective study had the option to provide additional blood draws and questionnaires over a roughly two-month period. Before DNA extraction, blood samples from the prospective study were shipped at room temperature or frozen. As concerns this clone: Its target antigen remains unknown. One end of the junction varies from germline; a read error may be responsible.

The clonotype was recovered from a woman between 18 and 29 years old who had recovered from COVID-19. This chain is built from TRBV28 and TRBJ2-2; 13 bases in the junction line up with TRBD2. The sequenced material came from PBMCs or T cells enriched from blood (not recorded which). The CDR3 here reads CASSSPGTSGNPGELFF. The DNA reads as follows: TGTGCCAGCAGTTCCCCTGGGACTAGCGGGAACCCCGGGGAGCTGTTTTTT.